Listed here are 22 T cell receptor beta chains from one sample, sequenced in a study of blood T cell repertoires in COVID-19. Profiled with immunoSEQ multiplex PCR; TCRdb holds only in-frame clones, not every one. The data show tens of thousands of clones, less than 85% seen once. Sequenced sample: peripheral blood. The source is a woman aged 70 to 79 with acute or convalescent COVID-19.

The V and J genes are TRBV27 and TRBJ2-7; TRBD2 matches at 8 bases. CDR3 length equals 16 residues. V was clipped by 5 bases and J by 3 bases; unmatched bases: 12. Per the germline V gene, CDR1 is MNHEY and CDR2 is SMNVEV (reference sequence). As DNA, the CDR3 is TGTGCCAGCAGTGGGGTAGTAGCGGGAAGTTACTACGAGCAGTACTTC. It yields the protein CASSGVVAGSYYEQYF.

This clone was counted between two and nine times. The chain is built from TRBV5-1 and TRBJ1-1, with TRBD1 matching 7 bases. Trimming took 4 bases from V and 2 from J; bases not matched to a gene: 2. CDR3 length: 13 amino acids. Germline loops: CDR1 SGHRS, CDR2 YFSETQ. The CDR3 coding sequence is TGCGCCAGCAGCAGGGACAGAAACACTGAAGCTTTCTTT. It is translated as CASSRDRNTEAFF.

The chain recombines TRBV6-5 with TRBJ2-7, with 9 bases fitting TRBD1. CDR1 and CDR2 from the germline V gene are MNHEY and SVGAGI. The CDR3 runs 14 residues. Germline trimming cut 7 bases from V and 6 bases from J; bases unmatched to any gene: 10. The CDR3, as DNA: TGTGCCAGCATAAGACGACAGGGGGGAAGCGAGCAGTACTTC. Amino acid sequence: CASIRRQGGSEQYF.

V and J are TRBV10-2 and TRBJ2-7, with D maybe TRBD2 (6 bases). CDR3 length equals 13 residues. V lost 10 bases to trimming and J lost 2 bases, with 15 bases between them. Germline-derived CDR1 and CDR2 are WSHSY and SAAADI. CDR3 loop: CATKSGWAYEQYF. The CDR3 bases are TGCGCCACCAAAAGCGGGTGGGCCTACGAGCAGTACTTC.

The chain recombines TRBV6-2 or TRBV6-3 with TRBJ1-6; D is undetermined. The CDR3 totals 17 residues. The germline CDR1 and CDR2 sequences are MNHEY and SVGEGT. V lost 3 bases and J lost 5, with 17 bases in between. CDR3 loop: CASSYLLGSVDNSPLHF. The CDR3 DNA reads as TGTGCCAGCAGTTATCTCCTCGGGTCAGTTGATAATTCACCCCTCCACTTT.

V gene TRBV10-3 combines with J gene TRBJ2-5, with a weak D call TRBD2 (7 bases). Trimming cost V 4 bases and J 1 base, with 19 bases left between them. Germline CDR1 is ENHRY and CDR2 is SYGVKD. This CDR3 comprises 17 residues. The CDR3 region is CAISAGASGGSQETQYF. In DNA, the CDR3 is TGTGCCATCAGTGCGGGGGCATCGGGCGGGAGCCAAGAGACCCAGTACTTC.

The gene calls are TRBV3-1 (or the pseudogene TRBV3-2) and TRBJ2-3; 8 nucleotides align to TRBD2. The V gene end was trimmed by 5 bases and the J gene end by 0 bases; junction bases not matched to a gene: 7. The length of the CDR3 is 16 residues. Germline values: CDR1 LGHDT, CDR2 YNNKEL (reference sequence). The CDR3 here is CASSEGTSGSTDTQYF. The CDR3 nucleotides are TGTGCCAGCAGCGAAGGTACTAGCGGAAGCACAGATACGCAGTATTTT.

Relative to its sample, this clone is medium-sized. The V gene is TRBV2, the J gene TRBJ2-7, with 9 bases lining up with TRBD2. The CDR3 extends over 18 amino acids. CDR1 SNHLY and CDR2 FYNNEI come from the germline V gene. Trimming removed 5 bases from V and 2 bases from J; junction bases left unmatched: 16. This chain's CDR3 is CASSSTDQNSGGAYEQYF. CDR3 DNA: TGTGCCAGCAGTTCGACAGATCAGAATAGCGGGGGAGCCTACGAGCAGTACTTC.

CDR3 nucleotide sequence: TGTGCCAGCAGCCAGCTAACCGGGACTAGCGGAGGTAATGAGCAGTTCTTC. Translated: CASSQLTGTSGGNEQFF. The chain joins TRBV4-2 to TRBJ2-1; 11 nucleotides match TRBD2. V lost 3 bases and J lost 7; bases outside the gene matches: 11. This CDR3 contains 17 residues. Germline V gene data show CDR1 as LGHNA and CDR2 as YNFKEQ.

The rearrangement uses TRBV6-5 and TRBJ1-6; 7 bases map to TRBD1. V lost 5 bases to trimming and J lost 6 bases; unmatched junction nucleotides: 7. The CDR3 is 15 residues long. Germline loops: CDR1 MNHEY, CDR2 SVGAGI. The CDR3 DNA reads TGTGCCAGCAGTATACAGGGGATTGGTAATTCACCCCTCCACTTT. Its protein is CASSIQGIGNSPLHF.

The chain couples TRBV5-1 to TRBJ2-7, with 7 bases identical to TRBD2. Losses at the gene ends were 4 bases for V and 7 bases for J; bases not matched to a gene: 17. Germline V CDR1 and CDR2: SGHRS, YFSETQ. The CDR3 sequence is 16 residues long. This CDR3 is CASSLNPTTSPGEQYF. The CDR3 coding sequence is TGCGCCAGCAGCCTGAACCCGACGACTAGCCCGGGGGAGCAGTACTTC.

This clone came up a few times. The gene calls are TRBV7-2 and TRBJ2-7; the match to TRBD2 covers 10 bases. CDR1 is SGHTA, CDR2 FQGNSA, per germline. V trimming: 5 bases; J trimming: 5 bases; junction bases outside the gene matches: 6. This CDR3 has 14 amino acids. CDR3 in amino acids: CASSISGRVDEQYF. CDR3 bases: TGTGCCAGCAGCATAAGCGGGAGGGTAGACGAGCAGTACTTC.

The chain carries TRBV6-5 and TRBJ2-1; no definite D call. In germline, CDR1 is MNHEY, CDR2 SVGAGI. The CDR3 length is 16 residues. With 0 bases removed from V and 0 bases from J, the gap between germline ends came to 9 bases. The CDR3 region has the DNA TGTGCCAGCAGTTACTCCGGCAGGAACTCCTACAATGAGCAGTTCTTC. This gives the protein CASSYSGRNSYNEQFF.

The chain uses TRBV4-2 and TRBJ2-5, with TRBD2 as a possible D gene (5 bases). Trimming shortened V by 3 bases and J by 1 base, and 9 bases separated the two germline ends. This CDR3 is built from 14 residues. CDR1 and CDR2 (germline): LGHNA, YNFKEQ. The CDR3: CASSHLRGQETQYF. The CDR3 bases are TGTGCCAGCAGCCACCTCCGGGGCCAAGAGACCCAGTACTTC.

The CDR3 loop reads CASSPRTGTNPGANVLTF. CDR3 DNA sequence: TGCGCCAGCAGCCCGAGGACAGGGACAAACCCTGGGGCCAACGTCCTGACTTTC. V usage is TRBV4-1 and J usage is TRBJ2-6; 8 bases fit TRBD1. The CDR3 is 18 amino acids. Germline V gene lookup returns CDR1 MGHRA and CDR2 YSYEKL. V shed 4 bases, J shed 2 bases, and the junction held 10 bases outside the gene matches.

This chain joins TRBV6-6 and TRBJ1-5, with a possible D match to TRBD1 (5 bases). The CDR3 loop spans 16 amino acids. V was cut by 2 bases and J by 0 bases, with 11 bases left in between. CDR1 is MNHNY and CDR2 is SVGAGI in the germline V gene (reference sequence). CDR3 residues: CASSYRGTFSNQPQHF. CDR3 coding DNA: TGTGCCAGCAGTTACCGCGGGACTTTTAGCAATCAGCCCCAGCATTTT.

This clone was seen more than once but under ten times. As DNA, the CDR3 is TGTGCCAGCAGCTGGAGGGAAGACTCCGCTTGGGTTGGCTACACCTTC. Protein: CASSWREDSAWVGYTF. The V and J genes are TRBV5-8 and TRBJ1-2; no clear D. The CDR3 runs 16 residues. With 3 bases removed from V and 7 bases from J, the gap between germline ends came to 22 bases. The germline CDR1 and CDR2 sequences are SGHTS and YDEGEE.

This chain connects TRBV4-1 to TRBJ1-2; D call uncertain. This CDR3 contains 15 residues. Trimming removed 0 bases from V and 4 bases from J, with 12 bases in between. The germline gives CDR1 MGHRA, CDR2 YSYEKL. DNA of the CDR3: TGCGCCAGCAGCCAAGATCCCCAGGTACTCTATGGCTACACCTTC. It codes for CASSQDPQVLYGYTF.

The CDR3 loop is CASSYSNSRSGNTIYF. The DNA for the CDR3 is TGTGCCAGCAGTTACTCGAACAGCCGCTCTGGAAACACCATATATTTT. This chain connects TRBV6-5 to TRBJ1-3; D is undetermined. This CDR3 is built from 16 residues. Trimming left V 0 bases short and J 0 bases short, with 9 bases between. The V gene's germline CDR1 is MNHEY and CDR2 SVGAGI.

V and J are TRBV12-3 or TRBV12-4 and TRBJ1-2; a possible D gene is TRBD1 (6 bases). Trimming shortened V by 7 bases and J by 3 bases, and 12 bases separated the two germline ends. The CDR3 sequence is 13 residues long. In DNA, the CDR3 is TGTGCCAGCAAGGGGGTGGCGGACTATGGCTACACCTTC. Protein: CASKGVADYGYTF.

The chain employs TRBV19 and TRBJ1-5, with D unresolved. Trimming left V 5 bases short and J 4 bases short, with 21 bases between. Germline assignment: CDR1 LNHDA and CDR2 SQIVND (reference sequence). CDR3 length equals 17 residues. This CDR3 reads CASSSQKAEDRNQPQHF. DNA for the CDR3: TGTGCCAGTAGTTCCCAAAAAGCGGAGGATCGTAATCAGCCCCAGCATTTT.

As regards this clone: Sequence at one end of the junction differs from germline and may be a read error. This chain links TRBV2 with TRBJ2-2, with TRBD1 matching 9 bases. The germline V gene has CDR1 SNHLY and CDR2 FYNNEI. The CDR3 totals 20 residues. The CDR3, as DNA: TGTGCCAGCAGTAAAGCAACGGGACAGGGTGTAGGAGGGGACACCGGGGAGCTGTTTTTT. It translates to CASSKATGQGVGGDTGELFF. Together with reference TRBV2 and TRBJ2-2, the CDR3 gives the full variable domain: EPEVTQTPSHQVTQMGQEVILRCVPISNHLYFYWYRQILGQKVEFLVSFYNNEISEKSEIFDDQFSVERPDGSNFTLKIRSTKLEDSAMYFCASSKATGQGVGGDTGELFFGEGSRLTVL.